These 27 T cell receptor beta chains originate from one sample sequenced in a study of spatial heterogeneity in lung cancer. General study results and limits: One measure, the expanded intratumoral alpha and beta TCR count, tracked tumor mutation counts.

TCRdb reprocessed the 5' RACE reads via MiXCR and lists one record per CDR3 protein. The table records about 730 distinct CDR3 sequences, roughly 15% of them present only once. The time point here: sample taken at primary tumor resection. Their antigens remain unidentified. Sequenced material: lung tumor tissue, taken at surgery. The receptors stem from a male donor with early-stage non-small cell lung cancer.

The V gene is TRBV12-3 or TRBV12-4, the J gene TRBJ1-4; the D is unclear. This CDR3 has 18 amino acids. Deletions cut 2 bases from V and 7 bases from J, with 23 bases between. The CDR3 is CASSLIFGGNHPLEKLFF. The CDR3 bases are TGTGCCAGCAGTTTAATCTTTGGTGGCAATCACCCTCTTGAAAAACTGTTTTTT.

This clonotype qualifies as large. The chain carries TRBV7-6 and TRBJ2-2; 7 bases line up with TRBD1. Trimming at V came to 5 bases and at J to 1 base, leaving 1 base not matched to a gene. Germline CDR1 SGHVS, CDR2 FNYEAQ. This CDR3 has 14 residues. The CDR3 coding sequence is TGTGCCAGCAGCCGGACAGGGAACACCGGGGAGCTGTTTTTT. Translated: CASSRTGNTGELFF.

This clonotype is labeled large. The V call is TRBV5-6, the J call TRBJ2-3, with D maybe TRBD2 (5 bases). This CDR3 spans 16 amino acids. The V gene lost 4 bases and the J gene lost 1 base, with 16 bases spanning the gap. In germline, CDR1 is SGHDT, CDR2 YYEEEE. The CDR3 nucleotides read TGTGCCAGCAGCGTCCGCGCCAGGCGGGGCACAGATACGCAGTATTTT. Translated, it gives CASSVRARRGTDTQYF.

This clonotype is large. The chain employs TRBV7-6 and TRBJ2-2, with D perhaps matching TRBD1 (6 bases). V was trimmed by 3 bases and J by 1 base, leaving 12 bases between them. The CDR3 spans 16 residues. Germline lookup yields CDR1 SGHVS and CDR2 FNYEAQ. The DNA of the CDR3 is TGTGCCAGCAGCTTGATGGGGACACTGAACACCGGGGAGCTGTTTTTT. The encoded protein is CASSLMGTLNTGELFF. Full variable domain (outside the CDR3, taken from reference TRBV7-6 and TRBJ2-2): GAGVSQSPRYKVTKRGQDVALRCDPISGHVSLYWYRQALGQGPEFLTYFNYEAQQDKSGLPNDRFSAERPEGSISTLTIQRTEQRDSAMYRCASSLMGTLNTGELFFGEGSRLTVL.

This clonotype counts as large. The CDR3 is CASSPDPPSRKLFF. The CDR3 DNA follows: TGTGCCAGCAGCCCGGACCCACCGTCCAGAAAACTGTTTTTT. The V call is TRBV5-4, the J call TRBJ1-4, with D hard to call. Trimming removed 4 bases at V and 10 bases at J, with 17 bases between. CDR1 is SGHNT, CDR2 YYREEE, per germline (reference sequence). This CDR3 comprises 14 residues.

A note on this clonotype: The conserved closing phenylalanine or tryptophan is absent in this CDR3, likely reflecting a read error. The genes are TRBV18 and TRBJ2-7; D perhaps matches TRBD2 (5 bases). Trimming took 3 bases from V and 7 from J, leaving 13 bases between them. The CDR3 runs 13 residues. Germline V gene data show CDR1 as KGHSH and CDR2 as LQKENI. The CDR3 reads CASSPGSTGEQYS. As DNA, the CDR3 is TGTGCCAGCTCACCCGGCTCTACGGGGGAGCAGTACTCC.

The V and J genes are TRBV11-2 and TRBJ2-2; 13 bases fit TRBD2. The CDR3 is 16 amino acids. J was trimmed by 9 bases and V by 1 base; bases with no gene match: 5. Germline V gene sequence: CDR1 SGHAT, CDR2 FQNNGV. The CDR3 loop reads CASSLVSTSGRWELFF. The CDR3 DNA sequence: TGTGCCAGCAGCTTAGTGTCGACTAGCGGGAGGTGGGAGCTGTTTTTT. Looking up the rest from reference TRBV11-2 and TRBJ2-2 gives the full variable domain: EAGVAQSPRYKIIEKRQSVAFWCNPISGHATLYWYQQILGQGPKLLIQFQNNGVVDDSQLPKDRFSAERLKGVDSTLKIQPAKLEDSAVYLCASSLVSTSGRWELFFGEGSRLTVL.

This clonotype is categorized as medium-sized. V is TRBV4-1 and J is TRBJ2-7; 11 nucleotides align to TRBD2. Trimming removed 1 base from V and 2 bases from J; junction bases left unmatched: 7. Per the germline V gene, CDR1 is MGHRA and CDR2 is YSYEKL. This CDR3 is 17 amino acids long. The CDR3 sequence is CASSQAVTSGATYEQYF. DNA of the CDR3: TGCGCCAGCAGCCAAGCCGTGACTAGCGGGGCCACCTACGAGCAGTACTTC.

This clonotype came up a few times. The V call is TRBV9, the J call TRBJ2-3; unclear D gene. Per germline, CDR1 SGDLS and CDR2 YYNGEE. This CDR3 is 15 amino acids long. The V end lost 4 bases, the J end lost 0 bases, and 12 bases lay between the germline ends. CDR3 in amino acids: CASSYQPDSTDTQYF. In DNA form, the CDR3 reads TGTGCCAGCAGCTATCAGCCAGATAGCACAGATACGCAGTATTTT.

This clonotype was counted only a few times. The V call is TRBV11-1, the J call TRBJ2-7, with a possible D match to TRBD1 (5 bases). The CDR3 is 15 residues long. Germline V CDR1 and CDR2: SGHAT, FQDESV (reference sequence). The V and J ends lost 5 bases and 0 bases respectively, with 14 bases between them. CDR3 sequence (DNA): TGTGCCAGCAGCGACGACAGAAAGAGCTCCTACGAGCAGTACTTC. Amino acids: CASSDDRKSSYEQYF.

This clonotype counts as medium-sized. The chain is built from TRBV4-2 and TRBJ2-2, with D unclear. Between the trimmed V and J ends, which lost 3 bases and 0 bases, there was a span of 14 bases. The length of the CDR3 is 17 residues. Germline loops: CDR1 LGHNA, CDR2 YNFKEQ. CDR3 residues: CASSHFRQTANTGELFF. CDR3 DNA: TGTGCCAGCAGCCACTTTCGGCAGACCGCGAACACCGGGGAGCTGTTTTTT.

The chain links TRBV20-1 to TRBJ1-2; D remains ambiguous. CDR3 length equals 16 residues. Trimming took off 1 base at V and 3 bases at J, with 18 bases between the two ends. Germline CDR1 DFQATT, CDR2 SNEGSKA (reference sequence). The CDR3 coding sequence is TGCAGTGCTAGAGCTTCTCTAGGGTCTGGGGACTATGGCTACACCTTC. Translating it yields CSARASLGSGDYGYTF.

By share, this clonotype ranks as medium-sized. The chain couples TRBV20-1 to TRBJ1-1; 10 positions agree with TRBD1. This CDR3 region has 15 residues. Germline CDR1 and CDR2: DFQATT and SNEGSKA (reference sequence). After removal of 1 base from V and 1 base from J, the junction contained 3 bases not matched to a gene. The CDR3 reads CSARAGQGGNTEAFF. As DNA, the CDR3 is TGCAGTGCTAGAGCTGGACAGGGGGGGAACACTGAAGCTTTCTTT.

By share, this clonotype ranks as large. V gene TRBV9 combines with J gene TRBJ1-2; perhaps TRBD1 as D (5 bases). This CDR3 region has 15 residues. V gave up 4 bases and J gave up 6 bases, with 19 bases separating them. CDR1 is SGDLS, CDR2 YYNGEE, per germline. The CDR3 loop reads CASSMAPGPMNGYTF. In DNA form, the CDR3 reads TGTGCCAGCAGCATGGCCCCGGGACCTATGAATGGCTACACCTTC.

Judged by abundance, this clonotype is medium-sized. This chain links TRBV6-5 with TRBJ1-4, with D perhaps matching TRBD1 (6 bases). Per the germline V gene, CDR1 is MNHEY and CDR2 is SVGAGI. This CDR3 is 16 amino acids long. The V and J ends lost 2 bases and 4 bases respectively, with 14 bases between them. For the CDR3, the DNA is TGTGCCAGCAGTTACGGAGGGGGGGGAAGTAATGAAAAACTGTTTTTT. Amino acid sequence: CASSYGGGGSNEKLFF.

By share, this clonotype ranks as large. The chain joins TRBV27 to TRBJ2-1; 8 bases are a match to TRBD1. After removal of 6 bases from V and 7 bases from J, the junction contained 5 bases not matched to a gene. Per germline, CDR1 MNHEY and CDR2 SMNVEV (reference sequence). The CDR3 extends over 13 amino acids. The CDR3 DNA follows: TGTGCCAGCAGGACAGGGGCAATAAATGAGCAGTTCTTC. It is translated as CASRTGAINEQFF.

This clonotype counts as large. The genes are TRBV6-5 and TRBJ2-7; no definite D call. Germline lookup yields CDR1 MNHEY and CDR2 SVGAGI. Trimming pared 6 bases from V and 6 bases from J, leaving 15 bases between. The CDR3 contains 13 residues. The CDR3 coding sequence is TGTGCCAGCAGCTCCCCGACTCGAGGCGAGCAGTACTTC. It codes for CASSSPTRGEQYF.

This clonotype is judged large. The chain couples TRBV20-1 to TRBJ2-3; no firm D call. Germline V gives CDR1 DFQATT, CDR2 SNEGSKA (reference sequence). The CDR3 is made up of 13 amino acids. The ends were cut back, 5 bases at V and 0 bases at J, with 9 bases in the middle. For the CDR3, the DNA is TGCAGTGCTCCTAGGGTCAGCACAGATACGCAGTATTTT. This translates into CSAPRVSTDTQYF.

In this sample, this clonotype is medium-sized. The genes are TRBV25-1 and TRBJ2-7; perhaps TRBD1 as D (6 bases). Germline loops: CDR1 MGHDK, CDR2 SYGVNS. This CDR3 comprises 14 residues. Deletions cut 4 bases from V and 3 bases from J, with 13 bases between. In DNA form, the CDR3 reads TGTGCCAGCAGTGGAGGACAGCTTTTCTACGAGCAGTACTTC. It is translated as CASSGGQLFYEQYF.

By share, this clonotype counts as large (0.1 to 1%). This sequence joins TRBV19 and TRBJ2-3, with D uncertain. CDR3 length: 12 amino acids. Trimming removed 5 bases from V and 0 bases from J, with 3 bases in between. In germline, CDR1 is LNHDA, CDR2 SQIVND (reference sequence). This chain's CDR3 is CASSESTDTQYF. The CDR3, as DNA: TGTGCCAGTAGTGAGAGCACAGATACGCAGTATTTT.

This clonotype rates as hyperexpanded. J is TRBJ2-7 and V is TRBV28; tentatively, D is TRBD2 (7 bases). The CDR3 totals 15 residues. V lost 1 base and J lost 3, with 13 bases in between. The germline V gene encodes CDR1 MDHEN and CDR2 SYDVKM. The CDR3 protein is CASSLLGGALYEQYF. The CDR3 DNA reads as TGTGCCAGCAGTTTATTAGGGGGGGCCCTCTACGAGCAGTACTTC.

This clonotype is labeled medium-sized (0.01 to 0.1%). The chain couples TRBV3-1 to TRBJ1-2, with D perhaps matching TRBD1 (5 bases). The germline V and J ends were trimmed by 8 bases and 4 bases, with 14 bases remaining between them. CDR3 length equals 13 residues. The germline V gene has CDR1 LGHDT and CDR2 YNNKEL (reference sequence). The CDR3: CASQSRGSYGYTF. The CDR3 DNA is TGTGCCAGCCAAAGCCGGGGGAGCTATGGCTACACCTTC.

In its sample, this clonotype is large. V usage is TRBV10-3 and J usage is TRBJ1-4; D not certain. The CDR3 is made up of 13 amino acids. The germline gives CDR1 ENHRY, CDR2 SYGVKD. V lost 8 bases to trimming and J lost 7 bases, with 14 bases between them. The CDR3 nucleotides are TGTGCCATCGGAGAGGGAGTCGGTGAAAAACTGTTTTTT. Translated, it gives CAIGEGVGEKLFF.

By share, this clonotype ranks as medium-sized (0.01 to 0.1%). V and J are TRBV20-1 and TRBJ2-1, with TRBD2 as a possible D gene (5 bases). The length of the CDR3 is 15 residues. With 5 bases removed from V and 5 bases from J, the gap between germline ends came to 19 bases. Germline CDR1 is DFQATT and CDR2 is SNEGSKA (reference sequence). CDR3 in amino acids: CSAPKVGVMDNEQFF. The CDR3 nucleotides read TGCAGTGCTCCGAAAGTCGGGGTTATGGACAATGAGCAGTTCTTC.

This chain links TRBV20-1 with TRBJ2-7; maybe TRBD2 (6 bases). V was clipped by 3 bases and J by 2 bases, with 17 bases between them. The length of the CDR3 is 15 residues. CDR1 is DFQATT and CDR2 is SNEGSKA in the germline V gene (reference sequence). The CDR3 coding sequence is TGCAGTGCTAGTGGTGTCCAGCGGGTGACCTACGAGCAGTACTTC. This gives the protein CSASGVQRVTYEQYF.

The V gene is TRBV7-3, the J gene TRBJ2-1; 15 positions match TRBD2. The germline V gene encodes CDR1 SGHTA and CDR2 FQGTGA. The CDR3 extends over 16 amino acids. V shed 3 bases and J 9 bases; nucleotides not matched to a gene: 6. The CDR3: CASSLAGTSGRTEQFF. CDR3 DNA sequence: TGTGCCAGCAGCTTGGCCGGGACTAGCGGGAGGACTGAGCAGTTCTTC.

V is TRBV5-6 and J is TRBJ2-7, with 9 bases that match TRBD1. The CDR3 is 16 amino acids. Germline lookup yields CDR1 SGHDT and CDR2 YYEEEE. The V segment lost 9 bases and the J segment 1 base; nucleotides outside the gene matches: 14. As DNA, the CDR3 is TGTGCCATCCAGCGAGCGGACAGGGGTCCTTCCTACGAGCAGTACTTC. It encodes CAIQRADRGPSYEQYF.